This T cell receptor (beta chain) derives from a study of blood T cell repertoires in COVID-19 (dated by TCRdb to the early 2020s). Regarding the research as a whole: The collaborator samples originated in the United States, Italy and Spain and spanned the acute and convalescent phases of COVID-19. The material from the prospective study consisted of cDNA or gDNA derived from T cells, B-cell-depleted T cells, or PBMCs. Deeply sampled blood TCRbeta repertoires from subjects exposed to, actively infected with, or recovered from COVID-19 were included in the dataset. A freely available public database, intended as a resource for researchers studying the immune response to SARS-CoV-2, is where the repertoires were released. The samples were drawn from two sources: the first 160 participants of the ongoing ImmuneRACE study, and over 1,000 subjects contributed by 6 global collaborators. A de-identified subject ID, COVID-19 status, age in years and sex were almost always included in the sample metadata. Where HLA class I and class II types were available, the types were taken from metadata supplied by the sample provider, not from assay-based typing. Summary of the overall study and its limitations: The amount of clinical and demographic metadata varied by source and participant and was provided uncurated.

Points on this clone: The clone's antigen remains unknown. The sample holds no much larger clone one base away, and base qualities are not on file.

TCRbeta CDR3 regions were amplified from genomic DNA by means of the immunoSEQ Assay, a bias-controlled multiplex PCR. Per the source publication's procedure: The number of nucleated cells in each sample was estimated from the amplification of reference gene primers within the assay. Sequence reads were collapsed and filtered to measure the absolute abundance of every unique TCRbeta CDR3 rearrangement. For each sample, productive Simpson clonality was calculated as the square root of Simpson's diversity index across productive rearrangements. TCRdb limited this immuneACCESS table to in-frame rearrangements with V and J called. A share of clones is missing; checked studies link under half to unresolved V genes, and the rest is unexplained. V and J calls and clone size are copied from that table; D and trimming were computed from the DNA. The sample table holds a few hundred thousand clones, of which about 85% were seen once. The biggest ten clones account for 6.6% of the sample.

In the prospective study, participants were 18 to 89 years old, resided in approximately 25 geographic areas of the United States, and were enrolled through a virtual design. To assign participants to cohorts, the prospective study relied on clinical history that participants themselves reported in a screening survey and a study questionnaire. Exposed participants were defined as having been in contact with someone with a PCR-confirmed or clinician-diagnosed COVID-19 case within 2 weeks of study entry. Mobile phlebotomists in the prospective study collected whole blood, serum and a nasopharyngeal or oropharyngeal swab from every participant. Over an approximately 2-month period, participants in the prospective study had the option of providing additional blood draws and questionnaires. Blood samples from the prospective study were shipped frozen or at room temperature prior to DNA extraction. This TCR derives from a woman aged 50 to 60 who had been exposed to COVID-19. Sequencing was carried out using PBMCs or T cells enriched from blood (not recorded which).

The bases read TGTGCCAGCTCACCCACCAGGGGATACACCGGGGAGCTGTTTTTT. Its protein is CASSPTRGYTGELFF. The V gene is TRBV18 and the J gene is TRBJ2-2, with TRBD1 tentatively as D gene (6 bases match). The germline V gene specifies KGHSH as CDR1 and LQKENI as CDR2. The junction shows trimming of 3 bases on V and 3 bases on J, plus 11 bases between the germline ends. From cysteine to phenylalanine, the CDR3 is 15 amino acids long. The sequence is cut down to CDR3 DNA, 45 bases in frame from base 1.